One sample yielded the 23 T cell receptor beta chains listed below, sequenced in a study of T cell clonality in common variable immunodeficiency. TCRdb keeps only in-frame clones here, not all; method: immunoSEQ multiplex PCR. The sample counts approximately 46,000 clones, none seen once; the ten largest own approximately 6.3%. The sample consisted of peripheral blood mononuclear cells. These TCRs come from a person aged 18 to 70 in good health.

This clone was detected a few times. The CDR3 end lies 3 residues beyond the end of the read and is filled in from the germline J gene. This chain connects TRBV20-1 to TRBJ2-3; D may match TRBD1 or TRBD2 (5 bases each). Germline values: CDR1 DFQATT, CDR2 SNEGSKA (reference sequence). CDR3 length: 14 amino acids. The part of the CDR3 DNA that was read is TGCAGTGCTACCAGGGAGAGATTCCAAGAGACG. It specifies CSATRERFQET. The whole CDR3 sequence reads CSATRERFQETQYF.

This clone has a count of ten or more. From the germline J gene comes the end of the CDR3, since the read stops 3 residues before it. The chain has TRBV29-1 and TRBJ1-1; maybe TRBD1 (6 bases). V lost 6 bases to trimming and J lost 2 bases, with 10 bases between them. CDR1 and CDR2 from the germline V gene are SQVTM and ANQGSEA. This CDR3 has 12 residues. CDR3 bases read: TGCAGCGTGCAGGGGCCTAACACTGAA. This translates into CSVQGPNTE. The whole CDR3 sequence is CSVQGPNTEAFF.

With regard to this clone: The CDR3 is cut off 3 residues early in the read; its end comes from the germline J gene. The V gene is TRBV11-2, the J gene TRBJ2-7, with D possibly TRBD1 on 6 matching bases. V lost 5 bases and J 4 bases, leaving 15 bases between the germline ends. The V gene's germline CDR1 is SGHAT and CDR2 FQNNGV. The CDR3 runs 14 residues. CDR3 in amino acids: CASSPGGPLYEQYF. Partial CDR3 DNA: TGTGCCAGCAGCCCTGGGGGCCCCCTTTACGAG.

Many counts were recorded for this clone. The read finishes 3 residues shy of the CDR3 end, and the germline J gene is used to complete it. The chain uses TRBV10-3 and TRBJ1-5; D possibly corresponds to TRBD1 (6 bases). The CDR3 length is 14 residues. Germline V gives CDR1 ENHRY, CDR2 SYGVKD. Trimming took off 10 bases at V and 5 bases at J, with 18 bases between the two ends. The CDR3 sequence is CATRPRDTDQPQHF. The covered CDR3 bases are TGTGCCACTCGACCTCGGGACACCGATCAGCCC.

This clone was recorded many times. Read sequence stops 3 residues before the CDR3 end, and the germline J gene provides the missing end. The chain is built from TRBV7-2 and TRBJ2-1; maybe TRBD1 (7 bases). Germline CDR1 reads SGHTA; CDR2 reads FQGNSA. V dropped 5 bases and J dropped 7 bases, with 15 bases sitting between them. The CDR3 has 14 amino acids. The CDR3 DNA, read in part, is TGTGCCAGCAGCCCCCGACAGGGAGGAAATGAG. Translating it yields CASSPRQGGNE. The complete CDR3 sequence is CASSPRQGGNEQFF. Complete variable domain (other parts from reference TRBV7-2 and TRBJ2-1): GAGVSQSPSNKVTEKGKDVELRCDPISGHTALYWYRQSLGQGLEFLIYFQGNSAPDKSGLPSDRFSAERTGGSVSTLTIQRTQQEDSAVYLCASSPRQGGNEQFFGPGTRLTVL.

The table lists this clone with many counts. The sequence runs out 3 residues before the end of the CDR3; the remainder is reconstructed from the germline J gene. The gene calls are TRBV20-1 and TRBJ2-3, with D unresolved. Trimming shortened V by 0 bases and J by 5 bases, and 9 bases separated the two germline ends. Germline-derived CDR1 and CDR2 are DFQATT and SNEGSKA (reference sequence). The CDR3 extends over 13 amino acids. CDR3 residues: CSARDSSRDTQYF. The covered CDR3 bases are TGCAGTGCTAGAGATAGTTCCCGAGATACG.

This clone was seen many times. The read stops 3 residues short of the end of the CDR3; the missing end is completed from the germline J gene. The V and J genes are TRBV28 and TRBJ2-7; 9 bases agree with TRBD1. CDR1 MDHEN and CDR2 SYDVKM come from the germline V gene. The CDR3 sequence is 14 residues long. V was clipped by 10 bases and J by 3 bases; unmatched bases: 10. Incomplete CDR3 DNA: TGTGCCACCAACCCGGGACAGGGTGTCTACGAG. Its translation is CATNPGQGVYE. The complete CDR3 sequence is CATNPGQGVYEQYF.

This clone has more than one count but fewer than ten. The CDR3 end falls 3 residues outside the read, so it is completed with the germline J gene. This chain uses TRBV2 with TRBJ1-1; TRBD1 aligns across 11 bases. V was clipped by 11 bases and J by 4 bases; unmatched bases: 9. This CDR3 is 14 amino acids long. The germline gives CDR1 SNHLY, CDR2 FYNNEI. CDR3 bases read: TGTGCCCGCGGGACAGGGGGACAATCCACTGAA. This encodes CARGTGGQSTE. The CDR3 in full is CARGTGGQSTEAFF. Variable domain in full (rest from reference TRBV2 and TRBJ1-1): EPEVTQTPSHQVTQMGQEVILRCVPISNHLYFYWYRQILGQKVEFLVSFYNNEISEKSEIFDDQFSVERPDGSNFTLKIRSTKLEDSAMYFCARGTGGQSTEAFFGQGTRLTVV.

The table lists this clone with many counts. Read coverage stops 3 residues before the CDR3 terminus; the germline J gene supplies the remainder. The V call is TRBV13, the J call TRBJ1-1, with D perhaps matching TRBD1 (6 bases). This CDR3 is built from 12 residues. The germline V gene encodes CDR1 PRHDT and CDR2 FYEKMQ (reference sequence). Trimming took 6 bases from V and 1 from J, leaving 6 bases between them. The CDR3 DNA, read in part, is TGTGCCAGCAGACAGGGGAACACTGAA. Translation: CASRQGNTE. The complete CDR3 reads CASRQGNTEAFF.

This clone was seen more than once but under ten times. Read data end 3 residues before the CDR3 end; the end is taken from the germline J gene. V usage is TRBV7-6 and J usage is TRBJ2-2, with 7 bases fitting TRBD1. CDR1 and CDR2 from the germline V gene are SGHVS and FNYEAQ. The CDR3 is made up of 14 amino acids. CDR3 DNA, as far as it was read: TGTGCCAGCAGCGCGACAGGGTCTAATGAAAAG. Encoded protein: CASSATGSNEK. The whole CDR3 is CASSATGSNEKLFF.

Many counts were recorded for this clone. The CDR3 DNA, read in part, is TGCAGTGCTAAACGGACAGGGTTGACTGAA. Translation: CSAKRTGLTE. The CDR3, in full, reads CSAKRTGLTEAFF. The V gene is TRBV20-1, the J gene TRBJ1-1, with 8 bases matching TRBD1. From the germline J gene comes the end of the CDR3, since the read stops 3 residues before it. Unmatched junction bases numbered 6, after V lost 4 bases and J lost 5 bases. Germline V lookup: CDR1 DFQATT, CDR2 SNEGSKA (reference sequence). The CDR3 has 13 amino acids.

This clone was detected only a few times. A read error may account for a junction end that differs from germline. From the germline J gene comes the end of the CDR3, since the read stops 3 residues before it. The chain combines TRBV30 with TRBJ1-3; D perhaps matches TRBD1 (5 bases). In germline, CDR1 is GTSNPN, CDR2 SVGIG (reference sequence). The CDR3 covers 14 residues. The CDR3 bases that were read are TGTGCCTGGGGTAAAGGGGATCCTGGAAACACA. Its protein product is CAWGKGDPGNT. The CDR3 as a whole reads CAWGKGDPGNTIYF.

This clone was seen repeatedly, ten times or more. Read data end 3 residues before the CDR3 end; the end is taken from the germline J gene. This chain joins TRBV18 and TRBJ2-3, with D uncertain. The CDR3 consists of 14 residues. The V gene lost 2 bases and the J gene lost 1 base, with 7 bases spanning the gap. The germline V gene encodes CDR1 KGHSH and CDR2 LQKENI. CDR3 protein: CASSPAWRTDTQYF. Incomplete CDR3 DNA: TGTGCCAGCTCACCAGCCTGGCGCACAGATACG.

This clone was recorded at least ten times. The CDR3 extends 3 residues past the end of the read, so its final part is completed from the germline J gene. The V gene is TRBV6-1, the J gene TRBJ2-5; weak D call: TRBD1 (6 bases). V lost 2 bases to trimming and J lost 1 base, with 11 bases between them. The CDR3 totals 15 residues. Germline CDR1 and CDR2: MNHNS and SASEGT. CDR3 in amino acids: CASSEQGHGQETQYF. CDR3 bases read: TGTGCCAGCAGTGAACAGGGGCACGGCCAAGAGACC.

This clone was seen only a few times. The sequenced fragment ends 3 residues before the CDR3 boundary, so the rest is inferred from the germline J gene. This chain uses TRBV7-8 with TRBJ1-2, with 7 nucleotides matching TRBD1. V shed 0 bases and J 1 base; nucleotides not matched to a gene: 11. Germline V CDR1 and CDR2: SGHVS, FQNEAQ. This CDR3 region has 18 residues. The DNA read from the CDR3 is TGTGCCAGCAGCTTAGCTGTTTTCGGGGACAGCCGTAACTATGGC. This translates into CASSLAVFGDSRNYG. The full CDR3 reads CASSLAVFGDSRNYGYTF.

This clone was detected ten times or more. The read terminates 3 residues before the CDR3 end, so the remaining end is supplied by the germline J gene. The chain couples TRBV5-1 to TRBJ2-5; 12 bases agree with TRBD2. CDR1 and CDR2 (germline): SGHRS, YFSETQ. V gave up 0 bases and J gave up 1 base; unmatched junction bases: 7. The CDR3 has 18 amino acids. Partial CDR3 DNA: TGCGCCAGCAGCTTGGCAGGACTAGCGGGGTTCAGCCAAGAGACC. It codes for CASSLAGLAGFSQET. The whole CDR3 protein reads CASSLAGLAGFSQETQYF.

A note on this clone: Coverage ceases 3 residues before the CDR3 finishes, and the germline J gene fills in the end. Other DNA sequences in the same sample also yield this CDR3. The V gene is TRBV7-8, the J gene TRBJ1-3, with D uncertain. The CDR3 is made up of 16 amino acids. Germline V gives CDR1 SGHVS, CDR2 FQNEAQ. Trimming shortened V by 5 bases and J by 3 bases, and 17 bases separated the two germline ends. The sequenced part of the CDR3 DNA is TGTGCCAGCAGCCCTCAGACCGTCCGGGTTGGAAACACC. Translation gives CASSPQTVRVGNT. The whole CDR3 protein reads CASSPQTVRVGNTIYF.

This clone was recorded many times. The CDR3 end is not reached by the read, which stops 3 residues before it; the germline J gene fills it in. The chain combines TRBV4-1 with TRBJ2-3, with TRBD1 matching over 8 bases. The CDR3 is made up of 16 amino acids. After removal of 4 bases from V and 2 bases from J, the junction contained 8 bases not matched to a gene. Per germline, CDR1 MGHRA and CDR2 YSYEKL. The CDR3 DNA, read in part, is TGCGCCAGCAGCCCGGACAGGGCCACCTACACAGATACG. Residues: CASSPDRATYTDT. The entire CDR3 is CASSPDRATYTDTQYF.

This clone was recorded at least ten times. CDR3 protein: CASSLTGGTYNEQFF. The CDR3 bases that were read are TGCGCCAGCAGCTTGACGGGGGGGACCTACAATGAG. The chain links TRBV5-1 to TRBJ2-1; TRBD2 agrees at 8 bases. The read is 3 residues too short to cover the CDR3 end, so that end is filled in from the germline J gene. Germline CDR1 is SGHRS and CDR2 is YFSETQ. This CDR3 region has 15 residues. After removal of 1 base from V and 2 bases from J, the junction contained 2 bases not matched to a gene.

This clone occurred many times. Coverage ceases 3 residues before the CDR3 finishes, and the germline J gene fills in the end. This chain links TRBV4-1 with TRBJ2-1; D unclear. The CDR3 sequence is 15 residues long. The V end lost 4 bases, the J end lost 0 bases, and 10 bases lay between the germline ends. The V gene's germline CDR1 is MGHRA and CDR2 YSYEKL. The CDR3 is CASSPGSLSYNEQFF. CDR3 DNA (partial): TGCGCCAGCAGCCCAGGAAGCCTCTCCTACAATGAG.

At least ten counts were recorded for this clone. The read ends 3 residues early relative to the CDR3; the germline J gene fills the gap. The chain combines TRBV18 with TRBJ1-2, with D perhaps matching TRBD1 (6 bases). CDR3 length: 17 amino acids. Germline lookup yields CDR1 KGHSH and CDR2 LQKENI. V shed 2 bases and J shed 2 bases, with 18 bases lying between them. Here the CDR3 reads CASSPTSARGINYGYTF. The CDR3 bases that were read are TGTGCCAGCTCACCAACTTCGGCCAGGGGAATAAACTATGGC.

A word on this clone: The read gets to within 3 residues of the CDR3 end, and the germline J gene fills in the rest. The rearrangement uses TRBV5-6 and TRBJ1-4; TRBD1 matches 7 bases. Germline-derived CDR1 and CDR2 are SGHDT and YYEEEE. The CDR3 sequence is 15 residues long. The DNA read from the CDR3 is TGTGCCAGCAGCTTGGAGACAGGGAATAATTCACCA. It translates to CASSLETGNNSP. The CDR3 in its entirety is CASSLETGNNSPLFF.

Many counts were recorded for this clone. The CDR3 end falls 3 residues outside the read, so it is completed with the germline J gene. The V and J genes are TRBV20-1 and TRBJ1-1; D unresolved. Trimming shortened V by 6 bases and J by 0 bases, and 8 bases separated the two germline ends. Looked up from germline, CDR1 is DFQATT and CDR2 is SNEGSKA (reference sequence). This CDR3 has 12 amino acids. CDR3 amino acids: CSALDLNTEAFF. CDR3 bases read: TGCAGTGCCCTAGACCTGAACACTGAA.